This record covers a single T cell receptor (beta chain). Germline CDR1 is DFQATT and CDR2 is SNEGSKA (reference sequence). The CDR3 consists of 15 residues. V was cut by 3 bases and J by 0 bases, with 14 bases left in between. The data belong to a study of T cells in Graves' hyperthyroidism and ophthalmopathy. There were TCR beta CDR3 regions amplified from RNA transcripts. The study used the HTBI primer set for a first-round RT-PCR of the TCR CDR3. MiXCR, applied by TCRdb to the multiplex PCR reads, yields one record per CDR3 protein. In the table there are hundreds of thousands of distinct CDR3 sequences, roughly 15% of which are singletons.

The TCR sequence derives from a woman aged 45-65 years with Graves' ophthalmopathy. The chain couples TRBV20-1 to TRBJ1-1, with D possibly matching TRBD1 (5 bases). The sequenced sample consisted of blood. CDR3 region: CSARAPGSMNTEAFF. CDR3 in DNA: TGCAGTGCTAGGGCCCCAGGGTCTATGAACACTGAAGCTTTCTTT.